The 3 T cell receptor beta chains in this list originate from one sample, sequenced in a study of T cells after posttransplantation cyclophosphamide (dated by TCRdb to about 2016). Viable CD3+CD4+ or CD3+CD8+ cells that were CCR7+CD45RA+CD45RO-CD95-CD27+CD28+ were classified as naive T cells. Library creation used the immunoSEQ multiplex PCR assay. TCRdb re-hosts the immuneACCESS table, in-frame sequences only. Its copies lack some clones; in the studies checked, an unresolved V gene accounts for under half of them, and the cause for the rest is not known. The sample records tens of thousands of clones, approximately 97% of which are singletons. The top ten clonotypes cover about 0.12% of the sample. The sequenced material came from naive CD4+ T cells sorted from PBMCs. These receptor sequences come from a man between 45 and 60 years old in good health, CMV-negative, and a related stem cell transplant donor.

This chain links TRBV11-2 with TRBJ2-7; the D gene is possibly TRBD2 (7 bases). Per germline, CDR1 SGHAT and CDR2 FQNNGV. This CDR3 comprises 15 residues. V lost 1 base to trimming and J lost 6 bases, with 16 bases between them. The CDR3 loop reads CASSLVARGGGEQYF. CDR3 sequence (DNA): TGTGCCAGCAGCTTAGTAGCCAGGGGAGGGGGCGAGCAGTACTTC. The complete variable domain, with remaining parts taken from reference TRBV11-2 and TRBJ2-7, reads EAGVAQSPRYKIIEKRQSVAFWCNPISGHATLYWYQQILGQGPKLLIQFQNNGVVDDSQLPKDRFSAERLKGVDSTLKIQPAKLEDSAVYLCASSLVARGGGEQYFGPGTRLTVT.

The chain recombines TRBV7-9 with TRBJ2-7; no reliable D call. V was shortened by 0 bases and J by 4 bases, with 13 bases between the two germline ends. This CDR3 spans 15 amino acids. CDR1 and CDR2 from the germline V gene are SEHNR and FQNEAQ (reference sequence). This CDR3 reads CASSLAGGQIYEQYF. CDR3 bases: TGTGCCAGCAGCTTAGCCGGTGGGCAGATTTACGAGCAGTACTTC.

This chain's CDR3 is CASFRDRGGTEAFF. CDR3 sequence (DNA): TGTGCCAGTTTTCGAGACAGGGGTGGCACTGAAGCTTTCTTT. The V call is TRBV19, the J call TRBJ1-1; 8 bases line up with TRBD1. Germline V gene data show CDR1 as LNHDA and CDR2 as SQIVND (reference sequence). The CDR3 contains 14 residues. Unmatched junction bases numbered 9, after V lost 8 bases and J lost 4 bases.